Given below is one TCR beta chain in context. Time point reported: blood 4 weeks post-SBRT, at nephrectomy. Treatment specified: 15 Gy SBRT to primary tumor, nephrectomy 4 weeks later. Nephrectomy followed 15 Gy stereotactic body radiation by 4 weeks. The sample is drawn from a study of radiation and T cells in renal cell carcinoma. Using immunoSEQ multiplex PCR, the repertoire was profiled, and TCRdb retains in-frame clones only, with some absent. The top ten hold 9.4% of the sample, which has around 94,000 clones, about 85% seen once. There are 14 residues in the CDR3. Germline values: CDR1 KGHSH, CDR2 LQKENI. With 2 bases removed from V and 3 bases from J, the gap between germline ends came to 9 bases.

This chain connects TRBV18 to TRBJ2-3; maybe TRBD2 (5 bases). The TCR originated in a man aged 50 or older with renal cell carcinoma. Sequences were derived from blood, sampled from a patient whose treatment included radiotherapy and nephrectomy. The CDR3: CASSPIGETDTQYF. CDR3 nucleotide sequence: TGTGCCAGCTCACCAATTGGGGAGACAGATACGCAGTATTTT. The variable domain in full, completed from reference TRBV18 and TRBJ2-3, reads NAGVMQNPRHLVRRRGQEARLRCSPMKGHSHVYWYRQLPEEGLKFMVYLQKENIIDESGMPKERFSAEFPKEGPSILRIQQVVRGDSAAYFCASSPIGETDTQYFGPGTRLTVL.